This T cell receptor (beta chain) was recorded in a study of cytomegalovirus exposure and HLA in healthy donors. At the level of the study: Unique TCRs numbering some 80 million, obtained from HLA-typed donors, made up an early data release. Study results and limitations: In an earlier analysis, in 587 donors, most V segments appeared productive either ~87% or ~30% of the time. Sequencing artifact likely explains a cluster of highly shared sequence variants.

Germline V CDR1 and CDR2: WSHSY, SAAADI. This CDR3 contains 13 residues. The V end lost 0 bases, the J end lost 3 bases, and 5 bases lay between the germline ends. Amplification used 60 Vbeta primers and 13 Jbeta primers. Here immunoSEQ multiplex PCR was the method, and the copy in TCRdb shows in-frame clones only, minus some. The sample gives about 120,000 clones, about 80% of which show up once; roughly 30% is in the top ten. About this clone: What it binds is unknown.

This TCR was recovered from a man aged 55-75 years in good health and CMV-seropositive. The rearrangement links TRBV10-2 to TRBJ1-1; no reliable D call. The sequencing sample was made of PBMCs. CDR3 sequence: CASSESSYTEAFF. CDR3 coding DNA: TGCGCCAGCAGTGAGTCAAGCTACACTGAAGCTTTCTTT.